The rows below give T cell receptor beta chains drawn from one sample of a study of tumor-infiltrating lymphocytes in primary liver carcinoma. TCRdb re-analysed the multiplex PCR reads in MiXCR, keeping a single row per CDR3 protein. The data show 90,000 to 150,000 distinct CDR3 sequences, 50% to 70% seen once. The sequencing sample was made of liver tumor tissue from sampling region 1. These receptors were taken from a woman aged 60-70 years with primary liver carcinoma and hepatitis B virus infection. CDR3s include the opening cysteine and the closing phenylalanine or tryptophan. The order of the fields is clone size, V gene, D gene, J gene, CDR3 length, CDR3 DNA, CDR3 protein. D genes are given only for firm matches. Rows may omit the clone size; those that give it use once, few, many or a size class.

.	TRBV10-3	.	TRBJ1-3	16	TGTGCCATCAGTGAGGTGGCGGGGAAGGCTGGAAACACCATATATTTT	CAISEVAGKAGNTIYF
.	TRBV11-3	TRBD2	TRBJ2-7	14	TGTGCCACCAGCCCAGCGGGGGGCACCTACGAGCAGTACTTC	CATSPAGGTYEQYF
.	TRBV4-2	.	TRBJ2-7	17	TGTGCCAGCAGACAAGGGGATGGACTAACGCATTCCTACGAGCAGTACTTC	CASRQGDGLTHSYEQYF
.	TRBV11-2	TRBD1	TRBJ1-2	12	TGTGCCAGCAGCGGACAGGGCTTGGGCTACATCTTC	CASSGQGLGYIF
many	TRBV12-3/TRBV12-4	TRBD1	TRBJ1-5	17	TGTGCCAGCGAGAAAGGGACAGGGGGCGTCGGCAATCAGCCCCAGCATTTT	CASEKGTGGVGNQPQHF
few	TRBV5-1	.	TRBJ2-7	14	TGCGCCAGCAGCTCTGAGGCCTACCGCTACGAGCAGTACTTC	CASSSEAYRYEQYF
many	TRBV6-5	TRBD1	TRBJ1-2	13	TGTGCCAGCAGAAGGACAGGACTCTATGGCTACACCTTC	CASRRTGLYGYTF
once	TRBV7-9	.	TRBJ2-6	18	TGTGCCAGCAGCTTAGGGGCGGGACGGGGCTCTGGGGCCAACGTCCTGACTTTC	CASSLGAGRGSGANVLTF
.	TRBV11-2	TRBD2	TRBJ2-5	16	TGTGCCAGCAGCCCGATCGGACTAGCGGGAATAGAGACCAGGTACTTC	CASSPIGLAGIETRYF
.	TRBV11-2	.	TRBJ2-2	13	TGTGCCTGCAGCTTAGATATGACTGGGGAGCTCTTTTTT	CACSLDMTGELFF
.	TRBV28	TRBD1	TRBJ1-1	17	TGTGCCAGCAGTTTATGGGGGCCGCAGGGGGGGAACACTGAAGTTTTCTTT	CASSLWGPQGGNTEVFF
.	TRBV2	TRBD2	TRBJ2-1	17	TGTGCCAGCAGTCCGCCTCGGGGACTAGCGGATTACAATGAGCAGTTCTTC	CASSPPRGLADYNEQFF
.	TRBV11-3	.	TRBJ2-7	15	TGTGTCAGCAGCTTAAGCTGTGGCGAGCTTTACGAGCAGTACTTC	CVSSLSCGELYEQYF
.	TRBV2	.	TRBJ2-2	13	TGTGCCGGCCGAGGGGGGAACACCGGGGAGCTGTTTTTT	CAGRGGNTGELFF
.	TRBV5-1	TRBD2	TRBJ2-3	16	TGCGCCAGCAGCTTGGCCGGGAGGCCATGCACAGATACGCAGTATTTT	CASSLAGRPCTDTQYF
many	TRBV29-1	.	TRBJ2-3	10	TGCAGCGTTGTGGTTTATACGCAGTATTTT	CSVVVYTQYF
.	TRBV30	.	TRBJ2-7	13	TGTGCCTGGAGTGTACAGAGGATGGGCGAGCAGTACTTC	CAWSVQRMGEQYF
.	TRBV6-5	.	TRBJ2-7	14	TGTGCCAGCAGTAGGGGGAGACAGGAATACGAGCAGTATTTC	CASSRGRQEYEQYF
.	TRBV15	TRBD1	TRBJ1-5	14	TGTGCCACCAGCAGAGGGACAGGAAATCAGCCCCAGCATTTT	CATSRGTGNQPQHF
.	TRBV7-9	.	TRBJ2-5	12	TGTGCCGGCGGACCCGCTGGGGAGACCCAGTACTTC	CAGGPAGETQYF
.	TRBV29-1	.	TRBJ1-2	14	TGCAGGGTTGTACATGGCAAGATAGGCTATGGCTACACCTTC	CRVVHGKIGYGYTF
many	TRBV4-1	.	TRBJ2-5	15	TGCGCCAGCAGCCACCCAGGGAGCGGCCAAGAGACCCAGTACTTC	CASSHPGSGQETQYF
.	TRBV28	.	TRBJ2-1	12	TGTGCCAGCAGTTTATGGGGGAACGAGCAGTTCTTC	CASSLWGNEQFF
.	TRBV7-3	TRBD2	TRBJ2-1	16	TGTGCCGGCAGCTTGACTAGCGGGACGGGTTACAATGAGCAGTTCTTC	CAGSLTSGTGYNEQFF
.	TRBV4-2	.	TRBJ2-7	15	TGTGTCAGCAGCCGCGAGCGTGAGGGATCCTACAAGCAGTACTTC	CVSSREREGSYKQYF
once	TRBV5-1	.	TRBJ2-5	15	TGCGCCAGCAGCACAATCATGGGGGGAAGAGAGACCCAGTACTTC	CASSTIMGGRETQYF
once	TRBV27	.	TRBJ2-7	15	TGTGCCAGCAGTTTATCGGGGGTAGGGGGCTACGAGCAGTACTTC	CASSLSGVGGYEQYF
.	TRBV11-2	TRBD2	TRBJ2-1	15	TGTGCAAGCAGCTTAGAACTAGCGGGGAGTAGTGAGGAGTTCTTC	CASSLELAGSSEEFF
.	TRBV14	.	TRBJ2-3	15	TGTGCCAGCAACCGGGGCGGGCGCTTCACAGAAACGCAGTATTTT	CASNRGGRFTETQYF
.	TRBV7-2	.	TRBJ2-4	15	TGCGCCAGCAGCTTAGGGTTTGGGTCCAAAAACATTCAGTACTTC	CASSLGFGSKNIQYF
once	TRBV12-3/TRBV12-4	TRBD2	TRBJ2-1	17	TGTGCCAGCAGTTTATTCGTCGGGACTAGCGGTCGGTGGGAGCAGTTCTTC	CASSLFVGTSGRWEQFF
.	TRBV11-1	.	TRBJ1-1	15	TGTGCCAGCAGCCCGCTCGGCGGTATGAACACTGAAGTTTACTTT	CASSPLGGMNTEVYF
.	TRBV11-2	.	TRBJ2-5	14	TGTGCCACCGGGGTTCGGGCGAGAGTGGAGACCCAGTACTTC	CATGVRARVETQYF